The 18 T cell receptor beta chains reported below all come from one sample, sequenced in a study of blood T cell repertoires in COVID-19. Some clones are missing from TCRdb's copy, which holds only in-frame ones; the method was immunoSEQ multiplex PCR. The sample includes under 350,000 clones, 86% of them seen just once. Material: PBMCs or T cells enriched from blood (not recorded which). These receptors were obtained from a woman in her 40s with acute COVID-19.

This chain joins TRBV5-5 and TRBJ1-1, with 9 bases fitting TRBD1. This CDR3 has 17 residues. From germline, CDR1 is SGHKS and CDR2 YYEKEE (reference sequence). After removal of 6 bases from V and 6 bases from J, the junction contained 18 bases not matched to a gene. The CDR3 protein is CASILGVALGQGPEAFF. Here the CDR3 DNA reads TGTGCCAGCATCTTAGGAGTGGCTCTGGGACAGGGCCCTGAAGCTTTCTTT.

V usage is TRBV5-6 and J usage is TRBJ2-7; D remains unclear. The V end lost 0 bases, the J end lost 4 bases, and 8 bases lay between the germline ends. CDR1 is SGHDT, CDR2 YYEEEE, per germline. The CDR3 sequence is 13 residues long. This CDR3 is CASSLAAAYEQYF. CDR3 bases: TGTGCCAGCAGCTTGGCCGCGGCGTACGAGCAGTACTTC.

The genes are TRBV28 and TRBJ1-2; 7 bases are shared with TRBD1. V lost 8 bases and J lost 0; bases outside the gene matches: 6. The germline V gene encodes CDR1 MDHEN and CDR2 SYDVKM. The CDR3 consists of 14 residues. The CDR3 loop reads CASGTVRPNYGYTF. CDR3 bases: TGTGCCAGCGGGACAGTAAGACCTAACTATGGCTACACCTTC.

The rearrangement links TRBV2 to TRBJ2-7; no clear D. This CDR3 has 15 residues. Germline assignment: CDR1 SNHLY and CDR2 FYNNEI. V lost 6 bases and J lost 0, with 15 bases in between. CDR3 sequence reads: CASRVEQVSSYEQYF. In nucleotides, the CDR3 is TGTGCCAGCAGGGTAGAGCAGGTTTCCTCCTACGAGCAGTACTTC.

This clone was detected only once. The CDR3 DNA is TGTGCCAGCAGTGATACGATGGACAGGGAAGCTTTCTTT. Amino acids: CASSDTMDREAFF. The chain has TRBV6-1 and TRBJ1-1; 7 positions agree with TRBD1. J lost 8 bases, V lost 3 bases, and 6 bases had no gene match. Germline V gives CDR1 MNHNS, CDR2 SASEGT. The CDR3 has 13 amino acids.

This chain connects TRBV9 to TRBJ2-2, with D uncertain. The germline gives CDR1 SGDLS, CDR2 YYNGEE. The CDR3 has 15 residues. The germline V and J ends were trimmed by 0 bases and 6 bases, with 12 bases remaining between them. The CDR3 here is CASSVGSSVAGELFF. CDR3 DNA sequence: TGTGCCAGCAGCGTAGGGTCTTCGGTGGCCGGGGAGCTGTTTTTT.

The chain joins TRBV10-3 to TRBJ2-3; 7 bases line up with TRBD2. Germline values: CDR1 ENHRY, CDR2 SYGVKD. The CDR3 covers 14 residues. V gave up 6 bases and J gave up 0 bases; unmatched junction bases: 3. CDR3 sequence reads: CAISPAGSTDTQYF. The CDR3 DNA follows: TGTGCCATCAGCCCAGCGGGAAGCACAGATACGCAGTATTTT.

The chain couples TRBV2 to TRBJ1-2; D is possibly TRBD1 (6 bases). V lost 7 bases and J 6 bases, leaving 12 bases between the germline ends. This CDR3 spans 12 amino acids. Germline assignment: CDR1 SNHLY and CDR2 FYNNEI. CDR3 bases: TGTGCCAGCACGTTTGGGGGCGATGGCTACACCTTC. Translation gives CASTFGGDGYTF.

The V gene is TRBV3-1 (or the pseudogene TRBV3-2), the J gene TRBJ1-2; perhaps TRBD1 as D (5 bases). There are 15 residues in the CDR3. The V and J ends lost 1 base and 2 bases respectively, with 11 bases between them. The V gene's germline CDR1 is LGHDT and CDR2 YNNKEL (reference sequence). The CDR3 DNA sequence: TGTGCCAGCAGCCAAGCCTCGACAGTAAACTATGGCTACACCTTC. This gives the protein CASSQASTVNYGYTF.

CDR3 region: CASSLNRGAGEQYF. CDR3 DNA: TGTGCCAGCAGTTTGAACAGGGGAGCTGGCGAGCAGTACTTC. The chain employs TRBV27 and TRBJ2-7; 7 nucleotides agree with TRBD1. The CDR3 is made up of 14 amino acids. Per germline, CDR1 MNHEY and CDR2 SMNVEV (reference sequence). Germline trimming cut 3 bases from V and 6 bases from J; bases unmatched to any gene: 8.

This chain links TRBV27 with TRBJ1-5; D ambiguous. CDR3 length: 15 residues. V lost 5 bases to trimming and J lost 4 bases, with 15 bases between them. CDR1 is MNHEY, CDR2 SMNVEV, per germline (reference sequence). CDR3 in amino acids: CASSPQVVGNQPQHF. As DNA, the CDR3 is TGTGCCAGCAGTCCTCAGGTGGTTGGAAATCAGCCCCAGCATTTT.

The chain employs TRBV29-1 and TRBJ2-3; 9 positions match TRBD1. Germline values: CDR1 SQVTM, CDR2 ANQGSEA. The CDR3 runs to 14 residues. The ends lost 6 bases at V and 1 base at J; junction bases unmatched: 5. The CDR3 reads CSVDRGSRTDTQYF. The CDR3 DNA is TGCAGCGTGGACAGGGGTTCCCGCACAGATACGCAGTATTTT.

V gene TRBV19 combines with J gene TRBJ1-2, with D possibly matching TRBD1 (5 bases). Germline V gene sequence: CDR1 LNHDA, CDR2 SQIVND (reference sequence). Trimming took 3 bases from V and 7 from J, leaving 18 bases between them. This CDR3 has 15 amino acids. As DNA, the CDR3 is TGTGCCAGTAGTATCGACAGATCCAAGCCTCGTGGCTACACCTTC. It translates to CASSIDRSKPRGYTF.

This rearrangement joins TRBV5-1 to TRBJ1-4; no clear D gene. Germline CDR1 is SGHRS and CDR2 is YFSETQ. Trimming stripped 3 bases from V and 1 base from J, with 7 bases between. The CDR3 contains 14 residues. As DNA, the CDR3 is TGCGCCAGCAGCTGGTCGGGAACTAATGAAAAACTGTTTTTT. It codes for CASSWSGTNEKLFF. Using reference TRBV5-1 and TRBJ1-4 for the parts outside the CDR3, the full variable domain is KAGVTQTPRYLIKTRGQQVTLSCSPISGHRSVSWYQQTPGQGLQFLFEYFSETQRNKGNFPGRFSGRQFSNSRSEMNVSTLELGDSALYLCASSWSGTNEKLFFGSGTQLSVL.

The chain recombines TRBV25-1 with TRBJ1-1; 8 bases fit TRBD1. V was clipped by 1 base and J by 4 bases; unmatched bases: 8. This CDR3 is built from 16 residues. CDR1 and CDR2 (germline): MGHDK, SYGVNS. DNA of the CDR3: TGTGCCAGCAGTGAATCGAGGACAGGGAGGCGCACTGAAGCTTTCTTT. This sequence encodes CASSESRTGRRTEAFF. Variable domain in full (rest from reference TRBV25-1 and TRBJ1-1): EADIYQTPRYLVIGTGKKITLECSQTMGHDKMYWYQQDPGMELHLIHYSYGVNSTEKGDLSSESTVSRIRTEHFPLTLESARPSHTSQYLCASSESRTGRRTEAFFGQGTRLTVV.

V usage is TRBV7-2 and J usage is TRBJ2-7; the match to TRBD2 covers 8 bases. The CDR3 extends over 17 amino acids. Germline loops: CDR1 SGHTA, CDR2 FQGNSA. J gave up 2 bases and V 3 bases, and 12 bases lay outside the gene matches. In DNA form, the CDR3 reads TGTGCCAGCAGCTTCCGACTAGCGAACCAAAGACCCTACGAGCAGTACTTC. It translates to CASSFRLANQRPYEQYF. The full variable domain, its missing parts supplied by reference TRBV7-2 and TRBJ2-7, is GAGVSQSPSNKVTEKGKDVELRCDPISGHTALYWYRQSLGQGLEFLIYFQGNSAPDKSGLPSDRFSAERTGGSVSTLTIQRTQQEDSAVYLCASSFRLANQRPYEQYFGPGTRLTVT.

The chain carries TRBV3-1 (or the pseudogene TRBV3-2) and TRBJ2-1; D uncertain. Germline loops: CDR1 LGHDT, CDR2 YNNKEL (reference sequence). The V end was cut by 6 bases, the J end by 5 bases, with 14 bases between. The CDR3 contains 14 residues. This chain's CDR3 is CASRTRDRDNEQFF. In DNA form, the CDR3 reads TGTGCCAGCAGGACCCGCGACCGGGACAATGAGCAGTTCTTC.

This clone was counted a single time. The chain joins TRBV10-3 to TRBJ2-3; possibly TRBD1 for D (6 bases). The CDR3 covers 14 residues. CDR1 is ENHRY and CDR2 is SYGVKD in the germline V gene. V dropped 5 bases and J dropped 4 bases, with 13 bases sitting between them. CDR3: CAISSGTMADTQYF. The CDR3 DNA reads as TGTGCCATCAGTTCCGGGACAATGGCAGATACGCAGTATTTT.